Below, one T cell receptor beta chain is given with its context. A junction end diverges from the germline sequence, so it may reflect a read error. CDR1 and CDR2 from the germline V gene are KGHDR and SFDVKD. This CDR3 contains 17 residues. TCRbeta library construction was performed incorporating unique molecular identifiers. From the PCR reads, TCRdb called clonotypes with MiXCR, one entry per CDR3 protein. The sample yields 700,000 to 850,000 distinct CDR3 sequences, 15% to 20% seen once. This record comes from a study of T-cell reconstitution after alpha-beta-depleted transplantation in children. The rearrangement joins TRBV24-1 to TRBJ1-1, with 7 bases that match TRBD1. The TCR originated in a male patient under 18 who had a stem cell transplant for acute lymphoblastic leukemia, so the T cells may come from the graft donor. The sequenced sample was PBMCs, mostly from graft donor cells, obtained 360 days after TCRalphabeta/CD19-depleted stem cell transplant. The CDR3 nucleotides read TGTGCCGCCAGTGATCCGCTCCGGGACAGTCAGACCTTTGAAGCTTTCTTT. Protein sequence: CAASDPLRDSQTFEAFF.